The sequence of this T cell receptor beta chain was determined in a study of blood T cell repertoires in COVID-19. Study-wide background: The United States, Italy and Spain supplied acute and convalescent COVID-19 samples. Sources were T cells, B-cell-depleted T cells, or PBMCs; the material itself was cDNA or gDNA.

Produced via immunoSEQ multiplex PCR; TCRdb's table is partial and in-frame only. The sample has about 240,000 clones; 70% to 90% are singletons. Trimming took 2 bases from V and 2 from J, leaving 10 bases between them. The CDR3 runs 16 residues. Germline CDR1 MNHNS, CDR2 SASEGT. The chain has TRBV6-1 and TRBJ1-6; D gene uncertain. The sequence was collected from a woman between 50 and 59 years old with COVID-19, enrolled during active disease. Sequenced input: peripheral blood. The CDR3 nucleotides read TGTGCCAGCAGTGAATTAAGACAAGCCTATAATTCACCCCTCCACTTT. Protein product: CASSELRQAYNSPLHF.